This entry lists 5 T cell receptor beta chains sequenced from one sample in a study of CXCR3-negative and CXCR3-positive naive CD8 T cells. In preparing the TRB cDNA libraries, 5' RACE with UMI labels was used. TCRdb reprocessed the 5' RACE reads, with one entry per CDR3 protein and no DNA. The sample table sets out over 70,000 distinct CDR3 sequences. The sequencing input was naive CXCR3- CD8+ T cells from blood. Described subset: CD45RO-CCR7+CD27+CD95- naive CD8+ T cells lacking CXCR3 (TNR3-). All receptors derive from a human donor in good health. Some clones in this sample may be carry-over from other donors' samples.

The chain couples TRBV19 to TRBJ2-7; the D gene TCRdb calls, TRBD1, cannot be checked with no DNA. The germline CDR1 and CDR2 sequences are LNHDA and SQIVND (reference sequence). This CDR3 comprises 11 residues. CDR3 residues: CASTQGYEQYF.

The V gene is TRBV10-3, the J gene TRBJ2-3; TCRdb indicates TRBD1, and absent DNA this call remains unverified. Germline CDR1 and CDR2: ENHRY and SYGVKD. This CDR3 spans 14 amino acids. CDR3 amino acids: CASSGGDGTDTQYF.

The rearrangement uses TRBV2 and TRBJ2-1; TCRdb's D call of TRBD1 is untestable without DNA. The CDR3 sequence is 15 residues long. Germline assignment: CDR1 SNHLY and CDR2 FYNNEI. This CDR3 reads CASSVGAQGYNEQFF.

The genes are TRBV29-1 and TRBJ1-4; TCRdb's D call of TRBD1 is untestable without DNA. The CDR3 has 14 amino acids. The germline V gene has CDR1 SQVTM and CDR2 ANQGSEA. CDR3 amino acids: CSVEEAGKGEKLFF. The complete variable domain, with remaining parts taken from reference TRBV29-1 and TRBJ1-4, reads SAVISQKPSRDICQRGTSLTIQCQVDSQVTMMFWYRQQPGQSLTLIATANQGSEATYESGFVIDKFPISRPNLTFSTLTVSNMSPEDSSIYLCSVEEAGKGEKLFFGSGTQLSVL.

This chain links TRBV7-3 with TRBJ2-1. The CDR3 is made up of 16 amino acids. The germline gives CDR1 SGHTA, CDR2 FQGTGA. Here the CDR3 reads CASSPLTRSSYNEQFF.